These 30 T cell receptor beta chains originate from one sample sequenced in a study of CD8 T cells in Susac syndrome. An input of about 0.5 to 1 ug of RNA was subjected to reverse transcription using random hexamers. TCRdb independently ran MiXCR on the immunoSEQ multiplex PCR reads; one entry per CDR3 protein. The repertoire consists of about 210,000 distinct CDR3 sequences, with 94% occurring once and the leading ten covering 0.15% to 0.2%. What was sequenced was CD4+ T cells from PBMCs. These receptors all stem from a human donor with Susac syndrome.

The CDR3 region is CASSPGQARGYGYTF. In DNA form, the CDR3 reads TGTGCCAGCTCACCCGGACAGGCTAGGGGCTATGGCTACACCTTC. The chain links TRBV18 to TRBJ1-2, with 7 bases fitting TRBD1. The CDR3 is made up of 15 amino acids. Germline CDR1 is KGHSH and CDR2 is LQKENI. Trimming cost V 3 bases and J 4 bases; bases outside gene matches: 8.

In its sample, this clonotype was seen once. The rearrangement joins TRBV11-3 to TRBJ1-2; 7 bases are shared with TRBD1. The CDR3 has 13 amino acids. The germline V gene encodes CDR1 SGHNT and CDR2 YENEEA. Germline trimming cut 5 bases from V and 7 bases from J; bases unmatched to any gene: 7. CDR3 nucleotide sequence: TGTGCCAGCAGCATAGGGACAGTAACTGGCTACACCTTC. Its protein is CASSIGTVTGYTF.

J is TRBJ2-3 and V is TRBV12-3 or TRBV12-4; 7 nucleotides line up with TRBD1. Unmatched junction bases numbered 5, after V lost 2 bases and J lost 9 bases. CDR3 length: 13 amino acids. CDR3 sequence (DNA): TGTGCCAGCAGTTTAAGGAGACAGGGAACGCAGTATTTT. It encodes CASSLRRQGTQYF.

The chain combines TRBV7-2 with TRBJ2-7; D unresolved. CDR3 length: 14 residues. Germline CDR1 SGHTA, CDR2 FQGNSA. V lost 5 bases to trimming and J lost 2 bases, with 13 bases between them. CDR3: CASSPRSEAYEQYF. In DNA, the CDR3 is TGTGCCAGCAGCCCTCGGTCGGAAGCCTACGAGCAGTACTTC.

On this clonotype: At one of its ends the junction is not consistent with the germline gene, which may arise from a read error. The rearrangement uses TRBV4-3 and TRBJ2-2; D is possibly TRBD2 (5 bases). The CDR3 has 15 residues. Looked up from germline, CDR1 is LGHNA and CDR2 is YSLEER. CDR3 sequence reads: CASSQVASDTGERFF. As DNA, the CDR3 is TGCGCCAGCAGCCAAGTGGCCAGTGACACCGGGGAGCGGTTTTTT.

The chain uses TRBV29-1 and TRBJ2-7, with D perhaps matching TRBD1 (5 bases). CDR1 is SQVTM, CDR2 ANQGSEA, per germline. V shed 4 bases and J shed 1 base, with 14 bases lying between them. This CDR3 comprises 14 residues. In DNA, the CDR3 is TGCAGCGTTGTTCCTGCAAGGGGATCCTACGAGCAGTACTTC. This encodes CSVVPARGSYEQYF.

The CDR3 DNA reads TGTGCCAGTAGTGGGACTAGGAGCTACGAGCAGTACTTC. It specifies CASSGTRSYEQYF. The rearrangement links TRBV19 to TRBJ2-7, with 8 bases matching TRBD2. The CDR3 length is 13 residues. CDR1 is LNHDA and CDR2 is SQIVND in the germline V gene (reference sequence). V was pared by 5 bases and J by 3 bases, with 3 bases of the junction left unmatched.

V is TRBV7-2 and J is TRBJ2-5, with 11 bases identical to TRBD1. Germline CDR1 and CDR2: SGHTA and FQGNSA. The length of the CDR3 is 15 residues. V was clipped by 4 bases and J by 4 bases; unmatched bases: 5. The CDR3 loop is CASSYGQGARETQYF. Here the CDR3 DNA reads TGTGCCAGCAGCTACGGACAGGGGGCGCGAGAGACCCAGTACTTC. The variable domain in full, with the rest retrieved from reference TRBV7-2 and TRBJ2-5, is GAGVSQSPSNKVTEKGKDVELRCDPISGHTALYWYRQSLGQGLEFLIYFQGNSAPDKSGLPSDRFSAERTGGSVSTLTIQRTQQEDSAVYLCASSYGQGARETQYFGPGTRLLVL.

V usage is TRBV9 and J usage is TRBJ2-6; 7 bases fit TRBD1. V gave up 0 bases and J gave up 0 bases; unmatched junction bases: 6. The CDR3 runs 18 residues. Germline V gene data show CDR1 as SGDLS and CDR2 as YYNGEE. The DNA of the CDR3 is TGTGCCAGCAGCGTAGCGGGACAGAGCCTCTCTGGGGCCAACGTCCTGACTTTC. Translated, it gives CASSVAGQSLSGANVLTF.

A few counts support this clonotype. CDR3 loop: CASSFHRDSPLHF. For the CDR3, the DNA is TGTGCCAGCAGCTTCCACAGGGATTCACCCCTCCACTTT. The genes are TRBV7-3 and TRBJ1-6, with D perhaps TRBD1 (6 bases). V was pared by 3 bases and J by 8 bases, with 8 bases between. The CDR3 totals 13 residues. CDR1 and CDR2 (germline): SGHTA, FQGTGA.

The sample holds a few counts of this clonotype. The chain has TRBV30 and TRBJ2-6; D is uncertain. Germline V CDR1 and CDR2: GTSNPN, SVGIG (reference sequence). The CDR3 is 13 amino acids. V dropped 4 bases and J dropped 1 base, with 5 bases sitting between them. This CDR3 reads CAWKVSGANVLTF. The CDR3, as DNA: TGTGCCTGGAAGGTGTCTGGGGCCAACGTCCTGACTTTC.

The chain uses TRBV5-1 and TRBJ2-3, with TRBD2 matching over 8 bases. The germline gives CDR1 SGHRS, CDR2 YFSETQ. J was trimmed by 0 bases and V by 0 bases; bases with no gene match: 3. This CDR3 comprises 16 residues. CDR3 protein: CASSLEIAGSTDTQYF. As DNA, the CDR3 is TGCGCCAGCAGCTTGGAGATAGCGGGGAGCACAGATACGCAGTATTTT. Full variable domain (rest looked up from reference TRBV5-1 and TRBJ2-3): KAGVTQTPRYLIKTRGQQVTLSCSPISGHRSVSWYQQTPGQGLQFLFEYFSETQRNKGNFPGRFSGRQFSNSRSEMNVSTLELGDSALYLCASSLEIAGSTDTQYFGPGTRLTVL.

V and J are TRBV20-1 and TRBJ2-1; perhaps D is TRBD1 or TRBD2 (6 bases each). V gave up 2 bases and J gave up 7 bases, with 15 bases separating them. Germline V lookup: CDR1 DFQATT, CDR2 SNEGSKA (reference sequence). The CDR3 contains 14 residues. The CDR3: CSARTGKGGNEQFF. The CDR3 DNA reads TGCAGTGCTAGAACCGGGAAAGGGGGGAATGAGCAGTTCTTC.

DNA for the CDR3: TGTGCCAGCAGCGTAGCTGGTGGGGACAGGGGGCCTGAAAACATTCAGTACTTC. It specifies CASSVAGGDRGPENIQYF. The chain employs TRBV9 and TRBJ2-4; 12 bases agree with TRBD1. V shed 0 bases, J shed 5 bases, and the junction held 9 bases outside the gene matches. This CDR3 has 18 amino acids. CDR1 is SGDLS, CDR2 YYNGEE, per germline.

The chain links TRBV14 to TRBJ2-7; 7 positions match TRBD1. V lost 1 base and J lost 3; bases outside the gene matches: 6. The CDR3 runs to 15 residues. CDR1 and CDR2 from the germline V gene are SGHDN and FVKESK. Written as DNA, the CDR3 is TGTGCCAGCAGCCAAGGTCGGGACAGACTCTACGAGCAGTACTTC. Translated, it gives CASSQGRDRLYEQYF.

The V gene is TRBV7-3, the J gene TRBJ1-1, with D perhaps matching TRBD1 (5 bases). Germline CDR1 is SGHTA and CDR2 is FQGTGA. V lost 5 bases and J 4 bases, leaving 11 bases between the germline ends. The CDR3 totals 13 residues. CDR3 in amino acids: CASSLRASTEAFF. In nucleotides, the CDR3 is TGTGCCAGCAGCCTCAGGGCCTCCACTGAAGCTTTCTTT.

This clonotype was seen only once. The chain combines TRBV25-1 with TRBJ2-3, with TRBD1 matching over 7 bases. With V trimmed by 4 bases and J by 0 bases, 4 bases remained unmatched. This CDR3 spans 15 amino acids. CDR1 MGHDK and CDR2 SYGVNS come from the germline V gene. For the CDR3, the DNA is TGTGCCAGCAGTGGACAGGGCGAAAGCACAGATACGCAGTATTTT. Its translation is CASSGQGESTDTQYF. Looking up the rest from reference TRBV25-1 and TRBJ2-3 gives the full variable domain: EADIYQTPRYLVIGTGKKITLECSQTMGHDKMYWYQQDPGMELHLIHYSYGVNSTEKGDLSSESTVSRIRTEHFPLTLESARPSHTSQYLCASSGQGESTDTQYFGPGTRLTVL.

This clonotype was detected only once. The V and J genes are TRBV30 and TRBJ1-3, with D unclear. CDR3 length: 14 amino acids. V dropped 3 bases and J dropped 0 bases, with 9 bases sitting between them. CDR1 and CDR2 from the germline V gene are GTSNPN and SVGIG (reference sequence). The CDR3: CAWSRQNSGNTIYF. The CDR3 DNA reads TGTGCCTGGAGCCGCCAGAACTCTGGAAACACCATATATTTT.

The rearrangement links TRBV12-5 to TRBJ2-7, with a weak D call TRBD1 (6 bases). Germline CDR1 and CDR2: LGHNT and FRNRAP. The CDR3 contains 14 residues. The V end lost 2 bases, the J end lost 1 base, and 9 bases lay between the germline ends. CDR3 sequence reads: CASGLPDRSYEQYF. DNA for the CDR3: TGTGCTAGTGGTTTGCCCGACAGGTCCTACGAGCAGTACTTC.

V is TRBV20-1 and J is TRBJ1-5, with D unresolved. Germline V gene data show CDR1 as DFQATT and CDR2 as SNEGSKA (reference sequence). Trimming pared 0 bases from V and 6 bases from J, leaving 12 bases between. This CDR3 is built from 14 residues. CDR3 nucleotides: TGCAGTGCTAGAGATCCGAGAGGGCCTCAGCCCCAGCATTTT. Residues: CSARDPRGPQPQHF.

J is TRBJ1-2 and V is TRBV6-4; D remains unclear. The ends were cut back, 6 bases at V and 5 bases at J, with 16 bases in the middle. Per the germline V gene, CDR1 is MRHNA and CDR2 is SNTAGT. The CDR3 loop spans 14 amino acids. The CDR3 region is CASSPERAAYGYTF. Written as DNA, the CDR3 is TGTGCCAGCAGCCCCGAGAGGGCAGCATATGGCTACACCTTC.

This clonotype was seen only once. This chain uses TRBV2 with TRBJ1-2; perhaps TRBD1 as D (5 bases). Trimming shortened V by 1 base and J by 7 bases, and 10 bases separated the two germline ends. Per the germline V gene, CDR1 is SNHLY and CDR2 is FYNNEI. This CDR3 is built from 13 residues. The CDR3 bases are TGTGCCAGCAGTGAAGGGGACCGCGCTGGCTACACCTTC. The encoded protein is CASSEGDRAGYTF.

The rearrangement joins TRBV20-1 to TRBJ1-2; D perhaps matches TRBD1 (6 bases). Trimming removed 7 bases from V and 3 bases from J, with 18 bases in between. CDR3 length: 14 amino acids. CDR1 DFQATT and CDR2 SNEGSKA come from the germline V gene (reference sequence). The CDR3 DNA follows: TGCAGTGGAGGTAGGGGGTCGCTTGACTATGGCTACACCTTC. Protein sequence: CSGGRGSLDYGYTF.

This rearrangement joins TRBV10-3 to TRBJ2-7, with TRBD1 matching over 8 bases. The V and J ends lost 6 bases and 3 bases, in that order; junction bases with no gene match: 4. The germline gives CDR1 ENHRY, CDR2 SYGVKD. This CDR3 spans 13 amino acids. CDR3 sequence: CAIRTGEVYEQYF. CDR3 coding DNA: TGTGCCATCAGGACAGGGGAAGTCTACGAGCAGTACTTC.

J is TRBJ2-7 and V is TRBV18; maybe TRBD2 (6 bases). CDR3 length equals 13 residues. From germline, CDR1 is KGHSH and CDR2 LQKENI. V was trimmed by 5 bases and J by 4 bases, leaving 12 bases between them. The CDR3 here is CASSFPEGYEQYF. The DNA of the CDR3 is TGTGCCAGCTCATTTCCGGAGGGGTACGAGCAGTACTTC.

The chain links TRBV25-1 to TRBJ2-1; 8 bases are a match to TRBD1. This CDR3 region has 15 residues. Germline CDR1 is MGHDK and CDR2 is SYGVNS. J lost 5 bases, V lost 1 base, and 4 bases had no gene match. The CDR3 nucleotides are TGTGCCAGCAGTGAATCGGACAGGGAAGACAATGAGCAGTTCTTC. It encodes CASSESDREDNEQFF.

V is TRBV4-3 and J is TRBJ2-5, with 7 bases lining up with TRBD1. V lost 0 bases to trimming and J lost 5 bases; unmatched junction nucleotides: 12. CDR1 and CDR2 (germline): LGHNA, YSLEER. This CDR3 contains 17 residues. The CDR3 nucleotides read TGCGCCAGCAGCCAAGATGCTAGGGGGCATACGTTGGAGACCCAGTACTTC. Translating it yields CASSQDARGHTLETQYF.

V usage is TRBV20-1 and J usage is TRBJ2-7; 9 nucleotides match TRBD1. Germline CDR1 reads DFQATT; CDR2 reads SNEGSKA (reference sequence). This CDR3 is 14 amino acids long. Unmatched junction bases numbered 6, after V lost 3 bases and J lost 3 bases. The chain's CDR3 is CSARTGTGNYEQYF. The CDR3 DNA sequence: TGCAGTGCTAGGACCGGGACAGGGAACTACGAGCAGTACTTC.

The rearrangement uses TRBV29-1 and TRBJ1-2; D uncertain. Germline-derived CDR1 and CDR2 are SQVTM and ANQGSEA. V lost 4 bases and J lost 10, with 19 bases in between. CDR3 size: 13 residues. CDR3 amino acids: CSVVRHPSPNYTF. The DNA for the CDR3 is TGCAGCGTTGTTCGGCACCCTTCCCCTAACTACACCTTC. Based on the CDR3 plus reference TRBV29-1 and TRBJ1-2, the full variable domain is SAVISQKPSRDICQRGTSLTIQCQVDSQVTMMFWYRQQPGQSLTLIATANQGSEATYESGFVIDKFPISRPNLTFSTLTVSNMSPEDSSIYLCSVVRHPSPNYTFGSGTRLTVV.

This clonotype was recorded a few times. The gene calls are TRBV20-1 and TRBJ2-5; a weak D match, TRBD2 (6 bases). V lost 6 bases and J lost 1, with 21 bases in between. This CDR3 has 16 residues. Looked up from germline, CDR1 is DFQATT and CDR2 is SNEGSKA (reference sequence). The CDR3 sequence: CSAAFGAGPSQETQYF. The CDR3 coding sequence is TGCAGTGCCGCGTTTGGGGCGGGACCCTCCCAAGAGACCCAGTACTTC.